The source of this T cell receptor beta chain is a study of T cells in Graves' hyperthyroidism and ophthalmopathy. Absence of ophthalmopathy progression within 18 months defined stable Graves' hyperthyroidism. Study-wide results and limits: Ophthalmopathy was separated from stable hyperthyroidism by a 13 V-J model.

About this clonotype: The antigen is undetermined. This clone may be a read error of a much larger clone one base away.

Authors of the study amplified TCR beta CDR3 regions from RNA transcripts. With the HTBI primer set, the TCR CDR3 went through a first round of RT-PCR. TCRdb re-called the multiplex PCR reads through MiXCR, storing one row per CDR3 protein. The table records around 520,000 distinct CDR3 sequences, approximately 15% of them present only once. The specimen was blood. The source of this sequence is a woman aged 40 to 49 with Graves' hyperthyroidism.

CDR3 sequence (DNA): TGCAGCGTTGAAAGGTCTAGCGGGAGTAATGAGCAGTTCTTC. As protein: CSVERSSGSNEQFF. J is TRBJ2-1 and V is TRBV29-1, with 10 bases aligning to TRBD2. Germline trimming cut 2 bases from V and 7 bases from J; bases unmatched to any gene: 5. Germline assignment: CDR1 SQVTM and CDR2 ANQGSEA. This CDR3 has 14 residues.